This record looks at one TCR beta chain sequence and its context. Its antigen is not known. The data were taken from a study of shared clonotypes between healthy human individuals. Study-level points and caveats: Larger estimated richness was generally recorded for naive subsets relative to memory subsets.

Some clones are missing from TCRdb's copy, which holds only in-frame ones; the method was immunoSEQ multiplex PCR. The data show some 2,500,000 clones, 85% to 95% seen once. The germline V gene encodes CDR1 SGHTA and CDR2 FQGNSA. The CDR3 runs 14 residues. The junction had 7 bases not matched to a gene; V was cut back by 2 bases and J by 7 bases. Sequenced sample: naive CD4+ T cells from PBMCs. Indicated subset: CD45RA+ positively selected. The sequence came from a man between 18 and 29 years old in good health. Some clones in this sample may be carry-over from other donors' samples. The chain recombines TRBV7-2 with TRBJ1-2; 7 nucleotides match TRBD1. The DNA for the CDR3 is TGTGCCAGCAGCTTATGGCAGGGGGAAGGTGGCTACACCTTC. Its translation: CASSLWQGEGGYTF.